The rows below give T cell receptor beta chains drawn from one sample of a study of CD8 T cells in Susac syndrome. MiXCR was run by TCRdb on the immunoSEQ multiplex PCR reads, yielding one entry per CDR3 protein. The sample consists of about 140,000 distinct CDR3 sequences, about 95% of them appearing once. Sequenced sample: CD4+ T cells from PBMCs. The receptors derive from a human donor with multiple sclerosis. CDR3s include the opening cysteine and the closing phenylalanine or tryptophan. A D gene is named only where the DNA matches it firmly. Rows may omit the clone size; those that give it use once, few, many or a size class.

D	length	V	J	size	CDR3	DNA
.	8	TRBV29-1	TRBJ1-2	.	CSVDSGYF	TGCAGCGTTGATTCTGGGTACTTC
TRBD2	16	TRBV4-1	TRBJ2-2	.	CASNKASGGNTGELFF	TGCGCCAGCAATAAAGCTAGCGGGGGGAACACCGGGGAGCTGTTTTTT
.	17	TRBV7-9	TRBJ2-7	.	CASSLIGRNKADYEQYF	TGTGCCAGCAGCTTAATCGGACGGAACAAGGCGGACTACGAGCAGTACTTC
TRBD2	17	TRBV4-1	TRBJ2-3	.	CASSQALSAGGADTQYF	TGCGCCAGCAGCCAAGCCCTGAGCGCGGGAGGGGCAGATACGCAGTATTTT
.	15	TRBV7-2	TRBJ2-7	few	CASSPVMAGFTEQYF	TGTGCCAGCAGCCCCGTGATGGCAGGGTTCACCGAGCAGTACTTC
.	15	TRBV6-2/TRBV6-3	TRBJ1-5	.	CASSREAGASQPQHF	TGTGCCAGCAGTAGGGAGGCAGGGGCATCTCAGCCCCAGCATTTT
TRBD2	15	TRBV20-1	TRBJ2-5	.	CSAGPLAGEQETQYF	TGCAGTGCTGGGCCCCTAGCGGGGGAACAAGAGACCCAGTACTTC
TRBD2	16	TRBV3-1	TRBJ2-5	.	CASSQGTSGGRETQYF	TGTGCCAGCAGCCAAGGGACTAGCGGGGGGAGGGAGACCCAGTACTTC
TRBD1	13	TRBV20-1	TRBJ2-5	.	CSASGTAQETQYF	TGCAGTGCTAGTGGGACAGCACAAGAGACCCAGTACTTC
TRBD2	18	TRBV9	TRBJ2-4	once	CASSVLAGGLLAKNIQYF	TGTGCCAGCAGCGTACTGGCGGGAGGGTTATTAGCCAAAAACATTCAGTACTTC
TRBD2	15	TRBV3-1	TRBJ2-1	once	CASSQTSREVNEQFF	TGTGCCAGCAGCCAAACTTCCCGGGAGGTCAATGAGCAGTTCTTC